A single sample is the source of the 32 T cell receptor beta chains below, sequenced in a study of CD8 T cells in ankylosing spondylitis (dated by TCRdb to about 2017). Libraries came from 5' RACE. This sample was sequenced with an Illumina HiSeq 2500. TCRdb reprocessed the public reads (quality trimming at Q25 with fastp, clone calling with MiXCR) and kept in-frame beta chains. Identical CDR3 protein sequences are pooled into one entry, listed with their most common genes and DNA. The table for this sample lists about 500,000 distinct CDR3 sequences; roughly 5.2% of them were counted only once. Under 4.5% of the sample lies in the top ten. Study-wide findings and limitations: Blood from ankylosing spondylitis patients appeared to be characterized by a TCR beta motif made up of under ten highly homologous amino acid variants.

Antigens of these TCRs are unknown. The specimen was blood, either unsorted or a sorted T cell fraction (not recorded which). Receptor source: a male donor with ankylosing spondylitis.

The chain couples TRBV6-2 or TRBV6-3 to TRBJ2-1; 9 nucleotides align to TRBD1. CDR1 MNHEY and CDR2 SVGEGT come from the germline V gene. The ends lost 5 bases at V and 8 bases at J; junction bases unmatched: 10. This CDR3 is built from 15 residues. Here the CDR3 DNA reads TGTGCCAGCAGTCCACAGGGGGCCCTTCCTGATGAGCAGTTCTTC. This codes for CASSPQGALPDEQFF.

The chain uses TRBV7-9 and TRBJ1-4; TRBD1 matches at 9 bases. The germline V gene has CDR1 SEHNR and CDR2 FQNEAQ (reference sequence). With V trimmed by 5 bases and J by 8 bases, 6 bases remained unmatched. The CDR3 totals 14 residues. The CDR3 coding sequence is TGTGCCAGCAGCCGGGGACAGGGTGGAGAAAAACTGTTTTTT. Translation: CASSRGQGGEKLFF.

There are many counts of this clonotype. The chain links TRBV4-3 to TRBJ2-2, with D perhaps TRBD2 (6 bases). The V gene's germline CDR1 is LGHNA and CDR2 YSLEER. V dropped 1 base and J dropped 7 bases, with 13 bases sitting between them. The CDR3 runs to 15 residues. CDR3 nucleotide sequence: TGCGCCAGCAGCCAAGCTGGAGGGGCCGGCGGGGAGCTGTTTTTT. It yields the protein CASSQAGGAGGELFF.

At least ten counts were recorded for this clonotype. The gene calls are TRBV20-1 and TRBJ1-1, with 7 bases matching TRBD1. The CDR3 has 12 residues. Germline lookup yields CDR1 DFQATT and CDR2 SNEGSKA (reference sequence). V shed 5 bases, J shed 2 bases, and the junction held 2 bases outside the gene matches. CDR3 sequence (DNA): TGCAGTGCTCGGACAGGTAACACTGAAGCTTTCTTT. Amino acids: CSARTGNTEAFF.

This clonotype was seen ten or more times. The V call is TRBV20-1, the J call TRBJ2-1; the match to TRBD2 covers 11 bases. Looked up from germline, CDR1 is DFQATT and CDR2 is SNEGSKA (reference sequence). Trimming cost V 1 base and J 7 bases; bases outside gene matches: 3. This CDR3 spans 14 amino acids. CDR3 nucleotides: TGCAGTGCTAGAGTGGGACTAGCGGCGAATGAGCAGTTCTTC. Its protein is CSARVGLAANEQFF.

Many counts were recorded for this clonotype. The chain has TRBV28 and TRBJ1-1; tentative D call: TRBD1 (6 bases). Germline lookup yields CDR1 MDHEN and CDR2 SYDVKM. The CDR3 covers 13 residues. V gave up 8 bases and J gave up 5 bases, with 15 bases separating them. This chain's CDR3 is CASGRGARTEAFF. CDR3 coding DNA: TGTGCCAGCGGGAGGGGGGCTAGGACTGAAGCTTTCTTT. Full variable domain (rest looked up from reference TRBV28 and TRBJ1-1): DVKVTQSSRYLVKRTGEKVFLECVQDMDHENMFWYRQDPGLGLRLIYFSYDVKMKEKGDIPEGYSVSREKKERFSLILESASTNQTSMYLCASGRGARTEAFFGQGTRLTVV.

This clonotype was found many times. The chain employs TRBV29-1 and TRBJ2-7; 8 bases are shared with TRBD1. Germline CDR1 and CDR2: SQVTM and ANQGSEA. Trimming cost V 5 bases and J 3 bases; bases outside gene matches: 6. The CDR3 runs to 13 residues. In DNA, the CDR3 is TGCAGCGTTTCGACCAGGGGGCTCTACGAGCAGTACTTC. It codes for CSVSTRGLYEQYF.

This clonotype appeared a few times. The rearrangement links TRBV5-1 to TRBJ2-1; no clear D. V lost 4 bases, J lost 4 bases, and 12 bases lay in between. CDR3 length equals 14 residues. Germline loops: CDR1 SGHRS, CDR2 YFSETQ. The CDR3 loop reads CASSPGRPYNEQFF. CDR3 DNA sequence: TGCGCCAGCAGCCCGGGTAGGCCTTACAATGAGCAGTTCTTC.

This clonotype was counted ten times or more. The chain combines TRBV6-5 with TRBJ2-1; D unclear. The length of the CDR3 is 16 residues. Germline CDR1 is MNHEY and CDR2 is SVGAGI. V was pared by 0 bases and J by 4 bases, with 13 bases between. CDR3 nucleotide sequence: TGTGCCAGCAGTTACTCGGAGACCCGATGGTACAATGAGCAGTTCTTC. Translation: CASSYSETRWYNEQFF.

Many counts were recorded for this clonotype. This sequence joins TRBV20-1 and TRBJ1-2; D is uncertain. Germline V gives CDR1 DFQATT, CDR2 SNEGSKA (reference sequence). There are 11 residues in the CDR3. The CDR3 DNA is TGCTCCTGTGGTTTGCTGAACGGCTACACCTTC. It translates to CSCGLLNGYTF.

V usage is TRBV3-1 and J usage is TRBJ2-4; 7 positions match TRBD1. The germline CDR1 and CDR2 sequences are LGHDT and YNNKEL (reference sequence). V was clipped by 4 bases and J by 7 bases; unmatched bases: 10. The CDR3 is 15 amino acids. DNA of the CDR3: TGTGCCAGCAGCCCAAGGGAGACGGGACAGAACATTCAGTACTTC. Translation gives CASSPRETGQNIQYF.

This clonotype has a handful of counts. This sequence joins TRBV4-3 and TRBJ2-3; D is uncertain. V was clipped by 1 base and J by 4 bases, with 15 bases between them. This CDR3 is 16 amino acids long. The germline gives CDR1 LGHNA, CDR2 YSLEER. CDR3 region: CASSQAASGRSDTQYF. As DNA, the CDR3 is TGCGCCAGCAGCCAAGCGGCCAGTGGACGATCAGATACGCAGTATTTT.

This clonotype was seen many times. This rearrangement joins TRBV6-5 to TRBJ1-3; D gene uncertain. CDR3 size: 15 residues. V was clipped by 3 bases and J by 0 bases, with 9 bases between them. Germline V gene data show CDR1 as MNHEY and CDR2 as SVGAGI. The CDR3 coding sequence is TGTGCCAGCAGTTATGGATACTACTCTGGAAACACCATATATTTT. Amino acid sequence: CASSYGYYSGNTIYF.

This clonotype was picked up many times. The chain couples TRBV10-2 to TRBJ2-2; 9 positions match TRBD2. Germline V lookup: CDR1 WSHSY, CDR2 SAAADI. V lost 7 bases and J lost 7; bases outside the gene matches: 10. There are 15 residues in the CDR3. This CDR3 is CASNIAGVLGGELFF. CDR3 DNA: TGCGCCAGCAATATAGCGGGAGTATTAGGCGGGGAGCTGTTTTTT.

This clonotype was recorded many times. CDR3 nucleotides: TGTGCCAGCAGTTCACGGACTAGCGGGGGCGGGGAGCTGTTTTTT. Amino acid sequence: CASSSRTSGGGELFF. The rearrangement links TRBV27 to TRBJ2-2; 13 bases map to TRBD2. Trimming at V came to 4 bases and at J to 7 bases, leaving 3 bases not matched to a gene. The CDR3 length is 15 residues. Germline values: CDR1 MNHEY, CDR2 SMNVEV (reference sequence).

This clonotype was seen many times. CDR3 residues: CSVAPGNNQPQHF. In DNA, the CDR3 is TGCAGCGTTGCCCCCGGGAACAATCAGCCCCAGCATTTT. The chain links TRBV29-1 to TRBJ1-5; the D is unclear. The CDR3 length is 13 residues. Germline V gives CDR1 SQVTM, CDR2 ANQGSEA. Trimming stripped 4 bases from V and 3 bases from J, with 10 bases between. Full variable domain (missing parts from reference TRBV29-1 and TRBJ1-5): SAVISQKPSRDICQRGTSLTIQCQVDSQVTMMFWYRQQPGQSLTLIATANQGSEATYESGFVIDKFPISRPNLTFSTLTVSNMSPEDSSIYLCSVAPGNNQPQHFGDGTRLSIL.

This clonotype was recorded at least ten times. J is TRBJ1-1 and V is TRBV29-1; D unresolved. CDR1 SQVTM and CDR2 ANQGSEA come from the germline V gene. Trimming shortened V by 2 bases and J by 3 bases, and 10 bases separated the two germline ends. The CDR3 has 13 residues. Here the CDR3 reads CSVEPRRDTEAFF. The CDR3, as DNA: TGCAGCGTTGAACCGCGGCGGGACACTGAAGCTTTCTTT.

This clonotype was recorded at least ten times. This rearrangement joins TRBV20-1 to TRBJ2-5, with 16 bases lining up with TRBD2. Germline V gene data show CDR1 as DFQATT and CDR2 as SNEGSKA (reference sequence). There are 17 residues in the CDR3. Trimming cost V 6 bases and J 2 bases; bases outside gene matches: 9. In DNA form, the CDR3 reads TGCAGTGCCGCATCCGGGACTAGCGGGGGGGGGCAAGAGACCCAGTACTTC. Encoded protein: CSAASGTSGGGQETQYF.

This clonotype has ten or more counts. CDR3 bases: TGTGCCACCAGTGAGGCCTATCTGTCCGGGGAGCTGTTTTTT. It translates to CATSEAYLSGELFF. The V and J genes are TRBV24-1 and TRBJ2-2; D is uncertain. The germline V gene encodes CDR1 KGHDR and CDR2 SFDVKD. With 4 bases removed from V and 6 bases from J, the gap between germline ends came to 11 bases. The CDR3 has 14 residues.

The rearrangement links TRBV2 to TRBJ2-3, with D possibly matching TRBD2 (6 bases). Germline CDR1 is SNHLY and CDR2 is FYNNEI. Trimming stripped 11 bases from V and 4 bases from J, with 16 bases between. This CDR3 region has 13 residues. CDR3: CAGGTLRSDTQYF. The CDR3 bases are TGTGCCGGAGGGACCCTTAGGTCAGATACGCAGTATTTT.

This clonotype has a count of ten or more. The chain has TRBV7-9 and TRBJ1-5; tentative D call: TRBD1 (5 bases). The CDR3 is 14 residues long. Germline CDR1 is SEHNR and CDR2 is FQNEAQ (reference sequence). The V end lost 5 bases, the J end lost 7 bases, and 15 bases lay between the germline ends. For the CDR3, the DNA is TGTGCCAGCAGCCTGGGGACCCGAGGGCAGCCCCAGCATTTT. This gives the protein CASSLGTRGQPQHF. The variable domain in full, with the rest retrieved from reference TRBV7-9 and TRBJ1-5, is DTGVSQNPRHKITKRGQNVTFRCDPISEHNRLYWYRQTLGQGPEFLTYFQNEAQLEKSRLLSDRFSAERPKGSFSTLEIQRTEQGDSAMYLCASSLGTRGQPQHFGDGTRLSIL.

This chain uses TRBV5-1 with TRBJ2-7; perhaps TRBD1 as D (6 bases). Germline V gene lookup returns CDR1 SGHRS and CDR2 YFSETQ. This CDR3 comprises 15 residues. V dropped 0 bases and J dropped 5 bases, with 15 bases sitting between them. The CDR3 DNA reads as TGCGCCAGCAGCTTGGCCGTTCTACAGGGCGACGAGCAGTACTTC. Protein sequence: CASSLAVLQGDEQYF.

This clonotype was counted ten times or more. The DNA for the CDR3 is TGTGCCAGCAGTCGTCAGGGGGCTGAAGCTTTCTTT. It codes for CASSRQGAEAFF. This chain joins TRBV6-6 and TRBJ1-1, with TRBD1 matching 7 bases. Germline V gives CDR1 MNHNY, CDR2 SVGAGI (reference sequence). V was clipped by 5 bases and J by 6 bases; unmatched bases: 3. This CDR3 contains 12 residues.

This clonotype was detected ten times or more. This chain uses TRBV7-9 with TRBJ1-2; no firm D call. The ends were cut back, 2 bases at V and 4 bases at J, with 14 bases in the middle. From germline, CDR1 is SEHNR and CDR2 FQNEAQ (reference sequence). CDR3 length: 15 amino acids. DNA of the CDR3: TGTGCCAGCAGCTTATCCAATGACGACATCTATGGCTACACCTTC. The encoded protein is CASSLSNDDIYGYTF.

The table lists this clonotype with a few counts. This chain joins TRBV5-6 and TRBJ2-7; 7 bases agree with TRBD1. Trimming at V came to 0 bases and at J to 2 bases, leaving 11 bases not matched to a gene. In germline, CDR1 is SGHDT, CDR2 YYEEEE. The CDR3 totals 17 residues. CDR3 DNA sequence: TGTGCCAGCAGCTTGGATCGGACAGGCCTCCTCGCCTACGAGCAGTACTTC. This encodes CASSLDRTGLLAYEQYF. Supplemented by reference TRBV5-6 and TRBJ2-7, the full variable domain reads DAGVTQSPTHLIKTRGQQVTLRCSPKSGHDTVSWYQQALGQGPQFIFQYYEEEERQRGNFPDRFSGHQFPNYSSELNVNALLLGDSALYLCASSLDRTGLLAYEQYFGPGTRLTVT.

J is TRBJ2-7 and V is TRBV19; a weak D match, TRBD2 (6 bases). This CDR3 is 14 amino acids long. Between the trimmed V and J ends, which lost 7 bases and 2 bases, there was a span of 15 bases. Germline values: CDR1 LNHDA, CDR2 SQIVND (reference sequence). The CDR3 here is CASTLGRGPYEQYF. In DNA form, the CDR3 reads TGTGCCAGTACCCTGGGGCGGGGCCCCTACGAGCAGTACTTC.

This clonotype has ten or more counts. The gene calls are TRBV7-2 and TRBJ1-5, with D perhaps matching TRBD1 (6 bases). The CDR3 is 15 amino acids. V lost 1 base and J 4 bases, leaving 11 bases between the germline ends. The germline CDR1 and CDR2 sequences are SGHTA and FQGNSA. Written as DNA, the CDR3 is TGTGCCAGCAGCTTAGTAGGGGGGGCAAATCAGCCCCAGCATTTT. It specifies CASSLVGGANQPQHF.

This clonotype was found many times. The chain has TRBV7-6 and TRBJ1-4; TRBD1 matches at 7 bases. Per the germline V gene, CDR1 is SGHVS and CDR2 is FNYEAQ. The CDR3 loop spans 19 amino acids. V lost 5 bases, J lost 1 base, and 16 bases stayed unmatched. The CDR3 sequence: CASSQGRVKGAQTNEKLFF. As DNA, the CDR3 is TGTGCCAGCAGCCAAGGGCGAGTTAAGGGGGCGCAAACTAATGAAAAACTGTTTTTT.

This clonotype appeared many times. V is TRBV4-3 and J is TRBJ1-4; the match to TRBD1 covers 12 bases. The V segment lost 1 base and the J segment 8 bases; nucleotides outside the gene matches: 5. The germline CDR1 and CDR2 sequences are LGHNA and YSLEER. This CDR3 comprises 16 residues. The CDR3 DNA sequence: TGCGCCAGCAGCCAAGGGGACAGGGGGCTTAAGGAAAAACTGTTTTTT. Encoded protein: CASSQGDRGLKEKLFF.

This clonotype came up once. The genes are TRBV18 and TRBJ1-1; the match to TRBD1 covers 7 bases. The V gene's germline CDR1 is KGHSH and CDR2 LQKENI. The CDR3 has 14 amino acids. V lost 1 base to trimming and J lost 8 bases; unmatched junction nucleotides: 7. The CDR3 region has the DNA TGTGCCAGCTCACCACTAACAGGGGTCTACGAAGCTTTCTTT. Protein product: CASSPLTGVYEAFF.

This clonotype was found many times. The V gene is TRBV6-5, the J gene TRBJ2-2; D remains unclear. Germline CDR1 and CDR2: MNHEY and SVGAGI. Trimming shortened V by 8 bases and J by 1 base, and 5 bases separated the two germline ends. This CDR3 comprises 12 residues. This chain's CDR3 is CASLQNTGELFF. The CDR3 region has the DNA TGTGCCAGCCTACAGAACACCGGGGAGCTGTTTTTT.

In this sample, this clonotype turned up many times. The chain recombines TRBV10-3 with TRBJ2-1, with 7 bases lining up with TRBD2. V gave up 3 bases and J gave up 2 bases; unmatched junction bases: 4. Germline V gene lookup returns CDR1 ENHRY and CDR2 SYGVKD. The CDR3 has 15 amino acids. In nucleotides, the CDR3 is TGTGCCATCAGTGAATTGGGACTACCCTACAATGAGCAGTTCTTC. Translated: CAISELGLPYNEQFF.